One sample yielded the 16 T cell receptor beta chains listed below, sequenced in a study of spatial heterogeneity in lung cancer (dated by TCRdb to about 2019). Receptors were amplified or captured by 5' RACE. Sequencing used a NextSeq 500. In TCRdb, the public reads were trimmed at Q25 with fastp and aligned with MiXCR, with productive beta chains retained. Rows with one shared CDR3 protein collapse into an entry with the most common genes and DNA. Here the sample has 45,000 to 55,000 distinct CDR3 sequences; about 5.8% occur a single time. The top ten hold around 10% of the sample. The time point label of this sample denotes: sample taken at primary tumor resection. The sample was PBMCs, taken at surgery. These receptors originate from a male donor with early-stage non-small cell lung cancer.

In its sample, this clonotype was seen many times. The chain employs TRBV7-6 and TRBJ2-1, with 11 positions matching TRBD1. V lost 5 bases, J lost 2 bases, and 5 bases stayed unmatched. CDR1 is SGHVS and CDR2 is FNYEAQ in the germline V gene. The CDR3 has 16 amino acids. The DNA of the CDR3 is TGTGCCAGCAGCCCAGGGACAGGGGGGACCTACAATGAGCAGTTCTTC. Translated, it gives CASSPGTGGTYNEQFF.

This clonotype was seen repeatedly, ten times or more. The chain is built from TRBV19 and TRBJ2-2; no clear D. CDR1 LNHDA and CDR2 SQIVND come from the germline V gene (reference sequence). V was trimmed by 2 bases and J by 4 bases, leaving 8 bases between them. The CDR3 extends over 14 amino acids. The CDR3 reads CASSISQLTGELFF. CDR3 coding DNA: TGTGCCAGTAGTATAAGTCAGCTCACCGGGGAGCTGTTTTTT.

This clonotype was picked up many times. The genes are TRBV15 and TRBJ2-5; 7 positions match TRBD2. The CDR3 covers 17 residues. With V trimmed by 0 bases and J by 3 bases, 10 bases remained unmatched. CDR1 and CDR2 from the germline V gene are LNHNV and YYDKDF (reference sequence). In nucleotides, the CDR3 is TGTGCCACCAGCAGAGATTTGGGGGGGAGAGGCGAAGAGACCCAGTACTTC. Amino acid sequence: CATSRDLGGRGEETQYF.

This clonotype was observed at least ten times. The CDR3 loop is CASTSGPNTGELFF. CDR3 nucleotides: TGTGCCAGCACCTCCGGACCGAACACCGGGGAGCTGTTTTTT. V is TRBV2 and J is TRBJ2-2; D gene uncertain. Germline V CDR1 and CDR2: SNHLY, FYNNEI. The CDR3 spans 14 residues. V was cut by 7 bases and J by 0 bases, with 9 bases left in between. Variable domain in full (rest from reference TRBV2 and TRBJ2-2): EPEVTQTPSHQVTQMGQEVILRCVPISNHLYFYWYRQILGQKVEFLVSFYNNEISEKSEIFDDQFSVERPDGSNFTLKIRSTKLEDSAMYFCASTSGPNTGELFFGEGSRLTVL.

This clonotype was seen many times. This rearrangement joins TRBV2 to TRBJ2-3; no clear D gene. The CDR3 is made up of 15 amino acids. Germline CDR1 reads SNHLY; CDR2 reads FYNNEI. V lost 4 bases and J 2 bases, leaving 13 bases between the germline ends. The CDR3 protein is CASSGTAVFTDTQYF. The CDR3 DNA reads as TGTGCCAGCAGTGGGACCGCTGTCTTCACAGATACGCAGTATTTT.

This clonotype was seen repeatedly, ten times or more. The chain carries TRBV6-5 and TRBJ2-2; 7 nucleotides align to TRBD2. The CDR3 runs 15 residues. The germline V gene encodes CDR1 MNHEY and CDR2 SVGAGI. Germline trimming cut 5 bases from V and 4 bases from J; bases unmatched to any gene: 7. The CDR3 is CASSRSGEGTGELFF. The CDR3 coding sequence is TGTGCCAGCAGTAGATCCGGGGAGGGCACCGGGGAGCTGTTTTTT.

This clonotype has just a few counts. The J gene is TRBJ1-2, the V gene TRBV19; D may be TRBD1 (6 bases). Per the germline V gene, CDR1 is LNHDA and CDR2 is SQIVND (reference sequence). This CDR3 comprises 14 residues. V was pared by 3 bases and J by 0 bases, with 8 bases between. CDR3 region: CASSMGGTNYGYTF. CDR3 nucleotide sequence: TGTGCCAGTAGTATGGGGGGCACTAACTATGGCTACACCTTC. The variable domain in full, with the rest retrieved from reference TRBV19 and TRBJ1-2, is DGGITQSPKYLFRKEGQNVTLSCEQNLNHDAMYWYRQDPGQGLRLIYYSQIVNDFQKGDIAEGYSVSREKKESFPLTVTSAQKNPTAFYLCASSMGGTNYGYTFGSGTRLTVV.

This clonotype has at least ten counts. The V gene is TRBV9, the J gene TRBJ2-3; TRBD2 is a possible D gene (5 bases). There are 14 residues in the CDR3. Per germline, CDR1 SGDLS and CDR2 YYNGEE. Trimming took 4 bases from V and 0 from J, leaving 9 bases between them. In DNA form, the CDR3 reads TGTGCCAGCAGCTTTAGCGACAGCACAGATACGCAGTATTTT. Amino acid sequence: CASSFSDSTDTQYF.

CDR3 nucleotide sequence: TGTGCCAGCAGTTACTCGACCCCGGGACAGGGGGAAATGGGAGAGACCCAGTACTTC. As protein: CASSYSTPGQGEMGETQYF. V usage is TRBV6-5 and J usage is TRBJ2-5; TRBD1 aligns across 11 bases. J gave up 4 bases and V 0 bases, and 13 bases lay outside the gene matches. The CDR3 is made up of 19 amino acids. CDR1 and CDR2 (germline): MNHEY, SVGAGI.

This clonotype was picked up many times. This chain connects TRBV5-1 to TRBJ2-2; 10 nucleotides match TRBD1. Germline CDR1 is SGHRS and CDR2 is YFSETQ. The V gene end was trimmed by 4 bases and the J gene end by 5 bases; junction bases not matched to a gene: 8. This CDR3 comprises 16 residues. CDR3 sequence reads: CASSATGTGVTGELFF. In DNA, the CDR3 is TGCGCCAGCAGCGCCACCGGGACAGGGGTAACCGGGGAGCTGTTTTTT. The full variable domain, rest sourced from reference TRBV5-1 and TRBJ2-2, is KAGVTQTPRYLIKTRGQQVTLSCSPISGHRSVSWYQQTPGQGLQFLFEYFSETQRNKGNFPGRFSGRQFSNSRSEMNVSTLELGDSALYLCASSATGTGVTGELFFGEGSRLTVL.

This clonotype was counted many times. This sequence joins TRBV28 and TRBJ1-5; perhaps TRBD1 as D (6 bases). This CDR3 has 19 residues. V was shortened by 8 bases and J by 1 base, with 27 bases between the two germline ends. Germline CDR1 is MDHEN and CDR2 is SYDVKM. This chain's CDR3 is CASRQARSGAGWSNQPQHF. The CDR3 DNA sequence: TGTGCCAGCCGACAGGCGAGATCCGGGGCCGGTTGGAGCAATCAGCCCCAGCATTTT.

Ten or more counts support this clonotype. This chain connects TRBV27 to TRBJ2-1; D gene uncertain. Trimming shortened V by 6 bases and J by 0 bases, and 6 bases separated the two germline ends. Germline assignment: CDR1 MNHEY and CDR2 SMNVEV (reference sequence). This CDR3 spans 13 amino acids. This chain's CDR3 is CASRGSSYNEQFF. CDR3 nucleotides: TGTGCCAGCAGGGGGTCCTCCTACAATGAGCAGTTCTTC.

This clonotype was counted at least ten times. J is TRBJ2-5 and V is TRBV6-5, with D uncertain. Trimming cost V 7 bases and J 4 bases, with 7 bases left between them. From germline, CDR1 is MNHEY and CDR2 SVGAGI. The CDR3 runs 11 residues. The CDR3 region is CASNSVETQYF. The CDR3 DNA is TGTGCCAGCAACTCCGTAGAGACCCAGTACTTC.

This clonotype appeared many times. The gene calls are TRBV12-3 or TRBV12-4 and TRBJ1-6, with 7 positions matching TRBD1. V trimming: 8 bases; J trimming: 7 bases; junction bases outside the gene matches: 5. The CDR3 extends over 13 amino acids. In DNA form, the CDR3 reads TGTGCCAGCCGGTCAGGGGGAAATTCACCCCTCCACTTT. Protein product: CASRSGGNSPLHF.

This clonotype occurred many times. The chain joins TRBV11-2 to TRBJ2-5, with D uncertain. The CDR3 runs to 15 residues. Germline V lookup: CDR1 SGHAT, CDR2 FQNNGV. V was pared by 5 bases and J by 4 bases, with 17 bases between. This CDR3 reads CASSPEDGTSETQYF. The CDR3 DNA reads as TGTGCCAGCAGCCCAGAGGACGGCACGTCAGAGACCCAGTACTTC.

There are many counts of this clonotype. This chain uses TRBV5-6 with TRBJ2-3, with 7 bases fitting TRBD1. The CDR3 sequence is 15 residues long. The V segment lost 4 bases and the J segment 5 bases; nucleotides outside the gene matches: 10. Germline assignment: CDR1 SGHDT and CDR2 YYEEEE. Here the CDR3 DNA reads TGTGCCAGCAGCCCGGGGCGGACAGGAGGAGATACGCAGTATTTT. Residues: CASSPGRTGGDTQYF.